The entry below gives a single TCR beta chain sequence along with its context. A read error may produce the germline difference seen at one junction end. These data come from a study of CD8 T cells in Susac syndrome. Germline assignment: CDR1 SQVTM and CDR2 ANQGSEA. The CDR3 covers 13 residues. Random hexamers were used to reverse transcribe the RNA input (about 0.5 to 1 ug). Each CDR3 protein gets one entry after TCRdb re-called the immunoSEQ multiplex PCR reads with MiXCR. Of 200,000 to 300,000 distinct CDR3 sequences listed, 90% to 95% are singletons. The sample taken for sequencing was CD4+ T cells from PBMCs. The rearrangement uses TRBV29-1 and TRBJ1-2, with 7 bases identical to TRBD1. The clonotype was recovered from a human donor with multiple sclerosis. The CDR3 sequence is CSAHQGGNYGYTF. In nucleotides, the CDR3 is TGCAGCGCCCATCAGGGGGGGAACTATGGCTACACTTTC.